The 7 T cell receptor beta chains listed next were all sequenced from one sample in a study of cytomegalovirus exposure and HLA in healthy donors. The method was immunoSEQ multiplex PCR; TCRdb's version includes in-frame clones alone and lacks a portion of them. The sample comprises some 330,000 clones, roughly 90% of which are singletons, and under 0.85% rests with the top ten. Source material: PBMCs. The source of these receptors is a woman aged 18-29 years in good health and CMV-seronegative.

The chain employs TRBV19 and TRBJ1-2; no definite D call. V lost 5 bases to trimming and J lost 2 bases, with 18 bases between them. CDR1 and CDR2 (germline): LNHDA, SQIVND (reference sequence). This CDR3 region has 16 residues. The CDR3, as DNA: TGTGCCAGTAGTCCTCCCCCCATGATGGGCAACTATGGCTACACCTTC. The encoded protein is CASSPPPMMGNYGYTF.

This clone was picked up a small number of times. This chain uses TRBV6-5 with TRBJ1-5, with D tentatively TRBD1 (5 bases). The CDR3 covers 13 residues. CDR1 and CDR2 from the germline V gene are MNHEY and SVGAGI. Trimming shortened V by 2 bases and J by 7 bases, and 9 bases separated the two germline ends. The chain's CDR3 is CASSYRRGQPQHF. The CDR3 DNA sequence: TGTGCCAGCAGTTACAGGAGGGGCCAGCCCCAGCATTTT.

The rearrangement joins TRBV27 to TRBJ2-1, with 8 bases that match TRBD1. The V and J ends lost 6 bases and 6 bases, in that order; junction bases with no gene match: 4. CDR1 and CDR2 from the germline V gene are MNHEY and SMNVEV (reference sequence). This CDR3 is 13 amino acids long. CDR3 amino acids: CASRLTGANEQFF. As DNA, the CDR3 is TGTGCCAGCAGGCTGACAGGGGCCAATGAGCAGTTCTTC.

There are a few counts of this clone. The V call is TRBV12-5, the J call TRBJ1-1; 8 nucleotides line up with TRBD1. Germline CDR1 and CDR2: LGHNT and FRNRAP. The CDR3 has 13 residues. The V segment lost 9 bases and the J segment 7 bases; nucleotides outside the gene matches: 10. This chain's CDR3 is CASQGAVPGEAFF. Here the CDR3 DNA reads TGTGCTAGCCAGGGGGCTGTACCTGGTGAAGCTTTCTTT.

The chain links TRBV11-2 to TRBJ1-5, with D unclear. Trimming stripped 4 bases from V and 6 bases from J, with 7 bases between. Germline loops: CDR1 SGHAT, CDR2 FQNNGV. This CDR3 comprises 12 residues. The CDR3: CASSSFGQPQHF. The DNA of the CDR3 is TGTGCCAGCAGCTCCTTCGGTCAGCCCCAGCATTTT.

The CDR3 region has the DNA TGTGCCATCAGTGAGCCCGGGGGGGTGGCGGCGATTTATCAGCCCCAGCATTTT. Its protein is CAISEPGGVAAIYQPQHF. This chain links TRBV10-3 with TRBJ1-5, with D tentatively TRBD1 (5 bases). The germline V and J ends were trimmed by 2 bases and 5 bases, with 22 bases remaining between them. Germline-derived CDR1 and CDR2 are ENHRY and SYGVKD. The CDR3 sequence is 18 residues long.

CDR3 residues: CASRENNQPQHF. CDR3 coding DNA: TGTGCCAGCAGAGAGAACAATCAGCCCCAGCATTTT. V usage is TRBV7-2 and J usage is TRBJ1-5; no clear D. Germline CDR1 reads SGHTA; CDR2 reads FQGNSA. The length of the CDR3 is 12 residues. The ends were cut back, 6 bases at V and 3 bases at J, with 6 bases in the middle.